This is a list of T cell receptor beta chains from one sample in a study of TIL therapy for anti-PD-1-resistant metastatic lung cancer. Sequenced by immunoSEQ multiplex PCR; TCRdb stores in-frame clones only, minus some. The data contain about 59,000 clones, around 67% of them singletons. Sample: blood, taken at baseline. The receptors here all came from a person aged 25 to 80 with non-small cell lung cancer. Both conserved end residues are part of each CDR3. The D gene is left open where the match is weak. The size field is filled for only some rows; it gives once, few, many or a size class.

TRBJ1-5 - - TRBV5-8 TGTGCCAGCAGCTTGGCGGGGGTTGGCCAGCCCCAGCATTTT CASSLAGVGQPQHF
TRBJ1-3 - few TRBV7-9 TGTGCCAGCAGCCTGCTCCTCTCTGGAAACACCATATATTTT CASSLLLSGNTIYF
TRBJ2-3 TRBD2 once TRBV11-2 TGTGCCAGCAGCCCGTTGCGGGGGGGGTTAGATACGCAGTATTTT CASSPLRGGLDTQYF
TRBJ2-2 - - TRBV2 TGTGCCAGCAGCGAACAGGGATCCGGGGAGCTGTTTTTT CASSEQGSGELFF
TRBJ1-1 - few TRBV13 TGTGCCAGCAGCTCGGTCGGTCCCGAAGCTTTCTTT CASSSVGPEAFF
TRBJ2-2 - - TRBV6-6 TGTGCCAGCAGAACAGGTAGCGGAAACACCGGGGAGCTGTTTTTT CASRTGSGNTGELFF
TRBJ1-4 - - TRBV5-1 TGCGCCAGCAGCTCGACACACGGCAGCGGAGAAAAACTGTTTTTT CASSSTHGSGEKLFF
TRBJ2-1 - - TRBV10-3 TGTGCCATCAAAAAACAGGTCCCTGCGGCGGCCGTTTACAATGAGCAGTTCTTC CAIKKQVPAAAVYNEQFF
TRBJ2-2 - - TRBV27 TGTGCCAGCAGGCTACAGGTGAACACCGGGGAGCTGTTTTTT CASRLQVNTGELFF
TRBJ2-1 - - TRBV6-6 TGTGCCAGCACACAATACCGGGACGTCGGGTTCAATGAGCAGTTCTTC CASTQYRDVGFNEQFF
TRBJ2-3 - - TRBV7-3 TGTGCCAGCAGCTTCGGGTATACCACAGATACGCAGTATTTT CASSFGYTTDTQYF
TRBJ2-1 TRBD1 - TRBV19 TGTGCCAGTAGTATAACCTATAGGGGGACAGTGAGCTCCTACAATGAGCAGTTCTTC CASSITYRGTVSSYNEQFF
TRBJ1-1 - - TRBV20-1 TGCAGTTACAGGGAGAACACTGAAGCTTTCTTT CSYRENTEAFF
TRBJ2-7 - - TRBV27 TGTGCCAGCAGTGACGGAAACCCCTACGAGCAGTACTTC CASSDGNPYEQYF
TRBJ1-2 - many TRBV7-2 TGTGCCAGCAGCTCCCCTGCCGGCAGGGGAGTTGGGCCCTATGGCTACACCTTC CASSSPAGRGVGPYGYTF
TRBJ2-1 - - TRBV5-6 TGTGCCAGCAGTAGCTCCGGGACCAGATACAATGAGCAGTTCTTC CASSSSGTRYNEQFF